Listed below are T cell receptor beta chains from one sample, sequenced in a study of blood T cells in healthy people across ages. TCRdb itself ran the 5' RACE reads through MiXCR, one entry per CDR3 protein. The sample carries some 880,000 distinct CDR3 sequences, around 34% recorded once. What was sequenced was blood. These TCRs come from a man aged 18 to 30 in good health. CDR3s include the opening cysteine and the closing phenylalanine or tryptophan. D genes are given only for firm matches. The listing skips clone size in some rows; elsewhere it reads once, few, many or a size class.

clone_size j_call d_call v_call cdr3_nt cdr3_aa
few TRBJ1-1 - TRBV2 TGTGCCAGCAGTGAAGCGCGTCAACAGGGTGAGACTTTCTTT CASSEARQQGETFF
- TRBJ1-2 - TRBV4-1 TGCGCCAGCAGCTTCGTAAAGGGGTATGGCTACACCTTC CASSFVKGYGYTF
- TRBJ2-2 - TRBV12-3/TRBV12-4 TGTGCCAGCAGACCATCGGACAGTGGGTCCTCCGGGGAGCTGTTTTTT CASRPSDSGSSGELFF
many TRBJ2-1 TRBD2 TRBV20-1 TGCAGTGCTCTTGGGCCAGCGGGGGGAAGTTACAATGAGCAGTTCTTC CSALGPAGGSYNEQFF
few TRBJ1-5 - TRBV5-5 TGTGCCAGCAAGAGTAGGGTTCGGCAGCCCCAGCATTTT CASKSRVRQPQHF
- TRBJ2-3 TRBD1 TRBV10-3 TGTGCCATCACCTCGGACAGGGGGCAGTTAGATACGCAGTATTTT CAITSDRGQLDTQYF
many TRBJ1-2 TRBD1 TRBV5-1 TGCGCCAGCAGCTTGACAGGGGGATTGGATGGCTACACCTTC CASSLTGGLDGYTF
many TRBJ1-2 - TRBV4-1 TGCGCCAGCAGCCCACCGAGTCGGGGCTATGGCTACACCTTC CASSPPSRGYGYTF
few TRBJ2-5 TRBD1 TRBV29-1 TGCAGCGTTGATCGACCGACAGGGGTATGGGGACAAGAGACCCAGTACTTC CSVDRPTGVWGQETQYF
- TRBJ2-1 TRBD2 TRBV12-3/TRBV12-4 TGTGCCAGCAGCTTGGGACTAGCGGAGTTCTTC CASSLGLAEFF
- TRBJ1-1 - TRBV6-6 TGTGCCAGCAGTTACCCGGGCAATTTGAACACTGAAGCTTTCTTT CASSYPGNLNTEAFF
few TRBJ1-2 - TRBV25-1 TGTGCCAGCAGTAACAAGGTTGGGGGCGGATCGGATGGCTACACCTTC CASSNKVGGGSDGYTF
many TRBJ2-5 - TRBV4-3 TGCGCCAGCAGCCAAGACAGCCAAGAGACCCAGTACTTC CASSQDSQETQYF
- TRBJ1-2 - TRBV27 TGTGCCAGCAGTTTGATCGCGGCAGACCTTAACTATGGCTACACCTTC CASSLIAADLNYGYTF